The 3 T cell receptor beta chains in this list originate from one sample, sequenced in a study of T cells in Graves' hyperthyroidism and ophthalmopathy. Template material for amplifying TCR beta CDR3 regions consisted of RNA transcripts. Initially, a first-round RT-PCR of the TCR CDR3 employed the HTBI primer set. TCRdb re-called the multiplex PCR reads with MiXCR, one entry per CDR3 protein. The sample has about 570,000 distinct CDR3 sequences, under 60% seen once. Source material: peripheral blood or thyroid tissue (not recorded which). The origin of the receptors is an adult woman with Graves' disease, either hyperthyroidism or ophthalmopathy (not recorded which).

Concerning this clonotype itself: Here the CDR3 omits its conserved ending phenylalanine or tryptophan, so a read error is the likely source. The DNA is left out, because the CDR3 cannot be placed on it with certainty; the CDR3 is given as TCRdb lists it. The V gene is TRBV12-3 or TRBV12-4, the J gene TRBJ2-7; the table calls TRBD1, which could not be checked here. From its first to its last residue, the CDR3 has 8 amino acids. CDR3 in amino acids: CASSWPGQ.

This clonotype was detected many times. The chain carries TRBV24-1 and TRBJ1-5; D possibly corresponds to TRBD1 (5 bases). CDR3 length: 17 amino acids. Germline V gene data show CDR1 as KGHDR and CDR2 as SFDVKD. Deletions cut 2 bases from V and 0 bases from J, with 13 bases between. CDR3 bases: TGTGCCACCAGTGATTCGGGGCAGACATATAGCAATCAGCCCCAGCATTTT. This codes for CATSDSGQTYSNQPQHF.

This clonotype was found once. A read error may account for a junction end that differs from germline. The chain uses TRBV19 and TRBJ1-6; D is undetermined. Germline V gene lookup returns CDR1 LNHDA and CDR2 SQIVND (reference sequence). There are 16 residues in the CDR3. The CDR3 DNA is TGTGCCAGTAGTAGTAGGGTCGGAGATCGTAATTCGCCCCTCCACTTT. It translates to CASSSRVGDRNSPLHF.